Only one count was recorded for the clone carrying this T cell receptor beta chain. Its antigen is unknown. The data originate from a study of graft-versus-host responses after intestinal transplantation. Turning to the study itself: Grafts that recipients had were multivisceral, liver-intestinal, or isolated intestinal transplants. Each patient got anti-thymocyte globulin induction, then tacrolimus and steroids for approximately three years.

The V gene's germline CDR1 is SGHDN and CDR2 FVKESK. The V gene end was trimmed by 0 bases and the J gene end by 4 bases; junction bases not matched to a gene: 6. CDR3 length: 17 residues. Study observations and caveats: Association was observed between peak circulating GvH clone levels and early post-transplant HvG declines. Some GvH clones were seen earlier in gut or blood, suggesting intestinal origin.

Generated by immunoSEQ multiplex PCR, the TCRdb table keeps only in-frame clones and is missing some. The sample carries about 38,000 clones, 83% recorded once. The chain uses TRBV14 and TRBJ2-2; 9 bases agree with TRBD2. This TCR derives from a human patient who received an intestinal transplant, so some T cells may come from the graft donor. This material consisted of PBMCs, taken about 160 weeks after transplant. The CDR3 region is CASSQDLTSGRTGELFF. CDR3 bases: TGTGCCAGCAGCCAAGATTTGACTAGCGGACGCACCGGGGAGCTGTTTTTT.